Listed below are T cell receptor beta chains from one sample, sequenced in a study of blood T cell repertoires in COVID-19. Clones were sequenced by immunoSEQ multiplex PCR, and TCRdb holds only the in-frame ones, with some missing. The repertoire holds 200,000 to 250,000 clones, with 70% to 85% as singletons. What was sequenced was PBMCs or T cells enriched from blood (not recorded which). These receptors originate from a woman aged 55 to 70 who had recovered from COVID-19. Both conserved end residues are part of each CDR3. A D gene is named only where the DNA matches it firmly. Clone size is given for some rows only: seen once, a few or many times, or a class if the clone is expanded.

size: -
V: TRBV5-1
D: TRBD2
J: TRBJ2-7
DNA: TGCGCCAGCAGCGCATCTAGCGGGGGGAGGTCCTACGAGCAGTACTTC
CDR3: CASSASSGGRSYEQYF

size: -
V: TRBV3-1/TRBV3-2
D: TRBD1
J: TRBJ1-1
DNA: TGTGCCAGCAGCCTGACAGGGGGCGCGGACACTGAAGCTTTCTTT
CDR3: CASSLTGGADTEAFF

size: -
V: TRBV27
D: -
J: TRBJ2-7
DNA: TGTGCCAGCAGTTTGGGCCCATACAGCTACGAGCAGTACTTC
CDR3: CASSLGPYSYEQYF

size: -
V: TRBV27
D: TRBD1
J: TRBJ1-4
DNA: TGTGCCAGCAGTTTCCGGGACAGGGAGGGAAAACTGTTTTTT
CDR3: CASSFRDREGKLFF

size: -
V: TRBV3-1/TRBV3-2
D: TRBD1
J: TRBJ1-2
DNA: TGTGCCAGCAGCCAAGATGCAGGGGGCAGGGGTGGCTACACCTTC
CDR3: CASSQDAGGRGGYTF

size: -
V: TRBV4-3
D: -
J: TRBJ2-3
DNA: TGCGCCAGCAGCCAGTCGCAGGGGGGTTTTACAGATACGCAGTATTTT
CDR3: CASSQSQGGFTDTQYF

size: -
V: TRBV6-5
D: TRBD1
J: TRBJ2-7
DNA: TGTGCCAGCAGGCCAGGGGGCTCGATCTACGAGCAGTACTTC
CDR3: CASRPGGSIYEQYF

size: -
V: TRBV5-4
D: -
J: TRBJ1-2
DNA: TGTGCCAGCAGCTCGACACGCTATGGCTACACCTTC
CDR3: CASSSTRYGYTF

size: -
V: TRBV5-1
D: -
J: TRBJ2-3
DNA: TGCGCCAGCTCCTCGGAGGGCAGGACTAGCACAGATACGCAGTATTTT
CDR3: CASSSEGRTSTDTQYF

size: -
V: TRBV2
D: TRBD2
J: TRBJ2-3
DNA: TGTGCCAGCAGCCGGGGGGGTAGCACAGATACGCAGTATTTT
CDR3: CASSRGGSTDTQYF

size: -
V: TRBV19
D: TRBD1
J: TRBJ2-5
DNA: TGTGCCAGTAGTATAGCCTGGGACAGGGTGCAAGAGACCCAGTACTTC
CDR3: CASSIAWDRVQETQYF

size: -
V: TRBV7-9
D: -
J: TRBJ1-1
DNA: TGTGCCAGCAGCTTAGTGGCCGCAGAGAACACTGAAGCTTTCTTT
CDR3: CASSLVAAENTEAFF

size: -
V: TRBV7-8
D: -
J: TRBJ2-5
DNA: TGTGCCAGCAGCTTAGGTTCGTTGGCTAGCCGCGTCCTCCAAGAGACCCAGTACTTC
CDR3: CASSLGSLASRVLQETQYF

size: once
V: TRBV6-6
D: -
J: TRBJ1-5
DNA: TGTGCCAGCAGGAAAGGGGCAGATCTTAGCAATCAGCCCCAGCATTTT
CDR3: CASRKGADLSNQPQHF

size: -
V: TRBV6-5
D: -
J: TRBJ1-6
DNA: TGTGCCAGCACCTCCGGGACTGAGATGTCACCCCTCCACTTT
CDR3: CASTSGTEMSPLHF

size: -
V: TRBV25-1
D: -
J: TRBJ2-1
DNA: TGTGCCAGCAGTGAATATCCGGCCCCCGGGGTCGGTGAGCAGTTCTTC
CDR3: CASSEYPAPGVGEQFF

size: -
V: TRBV29-1
D: -
J: TRBJ2-7
DNA: TGCAGCGTTGAGCGCCCGGGAATGGGATCCTACGAGCAGTACTTC
CDR3: CSVERPGMGSYEQYF

size: -
V: TRBV5-1
D: -
J: TRBJ2-7
DNA: TGCGCCAGCAGCTTGACCGGACTGGACGAGCAGTACTTC
CDR3: CASSLTGLDEQYF

size: -
V: TRBV7-3
D: -
J: TRBJ1-1
DNA: TGTGCCAGCAGCTCGTACAGGAACACTGAAGCTTTCTTT
CDR3: CASSSYRNTEAFF

size: -
V: TRBV7-9
D: TRBD1
J: TRBJ1-1
DNA: TGTGCCAGCAGCTTCGCAGGGGGACGGAACACTGAAGCTTTCTTT
CDR3: CASSFAGGRNTEAFF

size: -
V: TRBV6-4
D: -
J: TRBJ2-2
DNA: TGTGCCAGCAGTGTCTCTTCCCGGGGCACCGGGGAGCTGTTTTTT
CDR3: CASSVSSRGTGELFF

size: -
V: TRBV19
D: TRBD1
J: TRBJ1-2
DNA: TGTGCCACCCGGGACAGGGGGCTCTTTGACTATGGCTACACCTTC
CDR3: CATRDRGLFDYGYTF

size: -
V: TRBV6-6
D: TRBD1
J: TRBJ2-1
DNA: TGTGCCAGCAGTCAGACAGGGGGAGGTGAGCAGTTCTTC
CDR3: CASSQTGGGEQFF

size: -
V: TRBV18
D: -
J: TRBJ2-1
DNA: TGTGCCAGTACCCCTTCACAGGTGATCAATGAGCAGTTCTTC
CDR3: CASTPSQVINEQFF

size: -
V: TRBV5-1
D: TRBD1
J: TRBJ1-4
DNA: TGCGCCAGCAGCCCAGGACAGGGAGTCGAAAAACTGTTTTTT
CDR3: CASSPGQGVEKLFF

size: -
V: TRBV6-5
D: -
J: TRBJ2-1
DNA: TGTGCCAGCAGTTACTCAGACACTTTCTCCTACAATGAGCAGTTCTTC
CDR3: CASSYSDTFSYNEQFF

size: -
V: TRBV7-6
D: TRBD2
J: TRBJ2-1
DNA: TGTGCCAGCAGCTTGGTAGCGGGAGGGCCAAATGAGCAGTTCTTC
CDR3: CASSLVAGGPNEQFF

size: -
V: TRBV4-3
D: -
J: TRBJ1-2
DNA: TGCGCCAGCAGCCAAGAATATCAGGGGCGAGACTACACCTTC
CDR3: CASSQEYQGRDYTF

size: -
V: TRBV14
D: TRBD2
J: TRBJ2-7
DNA: TGTGCCAGCAGCCAAGAGAGGGGACGGACTAGCGTTCACGAGCAGTACTTC
CDR3: CASSQERGRTSVHEQYF

size: -
V: TRBV5-1
D: -
J: TRBJ1-4
DNA: TGCGCCAGCAGCTTGAGCTCTTTCGGGGAAAAACTGTTTTTT
CDR3: CASSLSSFGEKLFF

size: -
V: TRBV10-1
D: -
J: TRBJ2-2
DNA: TGCGCCAGCAGTGAGATGTCGGCGGGGTACACCGGGGAGCTGTTTTTT
CDR3: CASSEMSAGYTGELFF

size: -
V: TRBV25-1
D: TRBD1
J: TRBJ1-1
DNA: TGTGCCAGCAGTGAAACCGGACAGGGGAGAGGAGCTTTCTTT
CDR3: CASSETGQGRGAFF

size: few
V: TRBV27
D: TRBD1
J: TRBJ1-1
DNA: TGTGCCAGCAGTTTATACCGCCCGGCAGGGGGGAACACTGAAGCTTTCTTT
CDR3: CASSLYRPAGGNTEAFF

size: few
V: TRBV2
D: -
J: TRBJ2-7
DNA: TGTGCCAGCAAAGGCGACAGGAGCTCCTACGAGCAGTACTTC
CDR3: CASKGDRSSYEQYF

size: many
V: TRBV7-9
D: TRBD1
J: TRBJ1-3
DNA: TGTGCCAGCAGCCCGAAAGACAGGGGTGCTGGAAACACCATATATTTT
CDR3: CASSPKDRGAGNTIYF

size: many
V: TRBV9
D: -
J: TRBJ2-3
DNA: TGTGCCAGCAGCGGGGGAACGGGGGTGAGCACAGATACGCAGTATTTT
CDR3: CASSGGTGVSTDTQYF

size: once
V: TRBV6-6
D: -
J: TRBJ2-6
DNA: TGTGCCAGCAATAGGCCGGGTAGCTCTGGGGCCAACGTCCTGACTTTC
CDR3: CASNRPGSSGANVLTF